This T cell receptor (beta chain) is drawn from a study of blood T cells in healthy people across ages. A second PCR, run for 7 to 11 cycles, used a sample-barcoded 5' primer plus a J-beta primer mix. TCRdb re-derived calls from the 5' RACE reads in MiXCR, one entry per CDR3 protein. The repertoire includes 700,000 to 900,000 distinct CDR3 sequences, roughly 25% of them detected once, and 3% sits in the top ten. The CDR3 covers 14 residues. V was clipped by 1 base and J by 3 bases; unmatched bases: 3. The germline gives CDR1 SGHRS, CDR2 YFSETQ. This same sample was also part of a study on T cells of mothers and their children.

The sequenced sample was blood. The genes are TRBV5-1 and TRBJ2-5; TRBD2 aligns across 7 bases. The TCR sequence derives from a boy aged 10-17 years in good health. The CDR3 sequence is CASSLWGTKETQYF. The CDR3 region has the DNA TGCGCCAGCAGCTTGTGGGGGACTAAAGAGACCCAGTACTTC.